The 20 T cell receptor beta chains presented below share a single source sample, sequenced in a study of metastatic and nonmetastatic thyroid tumors (dated by TCRdb to about 2020). Libraries were prepared through PCR. The run used an Illumina HiSeq 4000. TCRdb applied fastp at Q25 and MiXCR to the public reads, then kept only in-frame beta chains. The sample table holds roughly 25,000 clones, of which 10% to 15% were seen once. Roughly a sixth of the sample comes from the top ten. Before undergoing thyroid surgery, none of the patients had been given any kind of treatment. The sequenced material came from blood. Every receptor here comes from a female donor with papillary thyroid cancer or a benign thyroid nodule (not recorded which). Some clones in this sample may be carry-over from other donors' samples.

The table lists this clone with many counts. Germline and junction disagree at one end, which may indicate a read error. The genes are TRBV27 and TRBJ1-4; 7 bases fit TRBD1. CDR3 size: 13 residues. Germline assignment: CDR1 MNHEY and CDR2 SMNVEV (reference sequence). The CDR3 nucleotides are TGTGCCGGCAGTTCGGGACAGATTGAAAAACTGTTTTTT. Protein sequence: CAGSSGQIEKLFF.

This clone was seen repeatedly, ten times or more. The chain employs TRBV28 and TRBJ2-2; D call uncertain. The CDR3 totals 11 residues. With 8 bases removed from V and 5 bases from J, the gap between germline ends came to 6 bases. CDR1 is MDHEN and CDR2 is SYDVKM in the germline V gene. Here the CDR3 DNA reads TGTGCCAGCTCAGAAACCGGGGAGCTGTTTTTT. Translating gives CASSETGELFF.

A note on this clone: One junction end does not reproduce the germline sequence, and a read error may be involved. The chain couples TRBV7-3 to TRBJ1-1; D unclear. The CDR3 length is 14 residues. The germline V gene has CDR1 SGHTA and CDR2 FQGTGA. In DNA, the CDR3 is TGTGCCAGCAGCCCATCGGCGGCCAACACTGAGGCTTTCTTT. Translation gives CASSPSAANTEAFF.

This clone is labeled as medium-sized. The CDR3 region has the DNA TGTGCCAGCAGTCTCAACGCGTACAGGGGAGGGGGAAACAAAGGAGAGCAGTTCTTC. Translated: CASSLNAYRGGGNKGEQFF. The chain has TRBV28 and TRBJ2-1; D may match TRBD1 or TRBD2 (7 bases each). Deletions cut 5 bases from V and 10 bases from J, with 33 bases between. Germline CDR1 MDHEN, CDR2 SYDVKM. The CDR3 has 19 amino acids.

The chain links TRBV11-1 to TRBJ2-1; TRBD2 aligns across 9 bases. CDR3 length: 16 amino acids. V lost 1 base, J lost 7 bases, and 8 bases stayed unmatched. Germline V gives CDR1 SGHAT, CDR2 FQDESV (reference sequence). The CDR3 DNA sequence: TGTGCCAGCAGCTTAGGGCCTAGCGGGACCCCGAATGAGCAGTTCTTC. The encoded protein is CASSLGPSGTPNEQFF.

The sample holds many counts of this clone. This chain connects TRBV4-1 to TRBJ1-2; a weak D match, TRBD1 (5 bases). This CDR3 contains 15 residues. Trimming stripped 3 bases from V and 3 bases from J, with 14 bases between. CDR1 is MGHRA and CDR2 is YSYEKL in the germline V gene. Here the CDR3 DNA reads TGCGCCAGCAGCCACGCGAGACAGCGATACTATGGCTACACCTTC. Protein product: CASSHARQRYYGYTF.

Details on this clone: Compared with germline, one end of the junction differs, possibly owing to a read error. This rearrangement joins TRBV11-2 to TRBJ2-7, with a tentative D call TRBD2 (5 bases). The CDR3 is made up of 17 amino acids. Germline loops: CDR1 SGHAT, CDR2 FQNNGV. The CDR3 nucleotides are TGTGCCAGCAGGTCTCGATCCGGGAAGGAGAGCTCCTACGAGCAATACTTC. This gives the protein CASRSRSGKESSYEQYF.

This clone was picked up many times. The chain recombines TRBV11-2 with TRBJ2-7; 7 bases are shared with TRBD2. The CDR3 has 15 residues. V shed 0 bases, J shed 4 bases, and the junction held 6 bases outside the gene matches. Germline V CDR1 and CDR2: SGHAT, FQNNGV. CDR3 nucleotides: TGTGCCAGCAGCTTAGATGTAGCGGGCCTATACGAGCAGTACTTC. Its protein product is CASSLDVAGLYEQYF.

At least ten counts were recorded for this clone. This chain uses TRBV6-2 or TRBV6-3 with TRBJ2-3; D perhaps matches TRBD2 (5 bases). V dropped 0 bases and J dropped 2 bases, with 12 bases sitting between them. Germline V lookup: CDR1 MNHEY, CDR2 SVGEGT. There are 16 residues in the CDR3. The DNA of the CDR3 is TGTGCCAGCAGTTACTCGGGAAGCGGACCCACAGATACGCAGTATTTT. It is translated as CASSYSGSGPTDTQYF.

This clone showed up many times. This chain connects TRBV5-1 to TRBJ2-5; possibly TRBD1 or TRBD2 for D (5 bases each). From germline, CDR1 is SGHRS and CDR2 YFSETQ. This CDR3 spans 13 amino acids. With 4 bases removed from V and 5 bases from J, the gap between germline ends came to 12 bases. Here the CDR3 reads CASSGGVQETQYF. As DNA, the CDR3 is TGCGCCAGCAGCGGGGGAGTCCAGGAGACCCAGTACTTC.

This clone was detected many times. The V call is TRBV29-1, the J call TRBJ1-3, with unresolved D. V dropped 4 bases and J dropped 0 bases, with 1 base sitting between them. The CDR3 loop spans 11 amino acids. CDR1 and CDR2 (germline): SQVTM, ANQGSEA. CDR3 protein: CSVVSGNTIYF. In DNA form, the CDR3 reads TGCAGCGTTGTCTCTGGAAACACCATATATTTT.

The V gene is TRBV30, the J gene TRBJ2-7; a possible D gene is TRBD1 (6 bases). This CDR3 has 13 amino acids. Looked up from germline, CDR1 is GTSNPN and CDR2 is SVGIG (reference sequence). V dropped 3 bases and J dropped 2 bases, with 11 bases sitting between them. As DNA, the CDR3 is TGTGCCTGGAGGCGACAGGAGACCTACGAGCAGTACTTC. Its translation: CAWRRQETYEQYF.

The chain joins TRBV2 to TRBJ2-3, with 9 bases aligning to TRBD2. The CDR3 runs to 16 residues. Germline assignment: CDR1 SNHLY and CDR2 FYNNEI. V lost 2 bases to trimming and J lost 7 bases; unmatched junction nucleotides: 10. DNA of the CDR3: TGTGCCAGCAGTGAATACGGCGGGAGGGCCGGCCATACGCAGTATTTT. Translation gives CASSEYGGRAGHTQYF.

The chain uses TRBV7-9 and TRBJ1-1; tentative D call: TRBD1 (6 bases). Per the germline V gene, CDR1 is SEHNR and CDR2 is FQNEAQ (reference sequence). The CDR3 has 13 residues. The V gene lost 5 bases and the J gene lost 5 bases, with 12 bases spanning the gap. The chain's CDR3 is CASSLDQGTEAFF. The CDR3 DNA follows: TGTGCCAGCAGCCTCGATCAGGGGACTGAAGCTTTCTTT.

This clone was recorded many times. The V and J genes are TRBV5-1 and TRBJ2-3; no clear D gene. The CDR3 has 13 amino acids. CDR1 is SGHRS and CDR2 is YFSETQ in the germline V gene. V was clipped by 3 bases and J by 5 bases, with 10 bases between them. CDR3 coding DNA: TGCGCCAGCAGCTCCCTAGTCGAAGATACGCAGTATTTT. Encoded protein: CASSSLVEDTQYF.

Regarding this clone: Being one base from a much bigger clone, this may be a read error. CDR3 residues: CASTGTGAEAQYF. The CDR3 nucleotides read TGTGCCAGCACAGGGACAGGGGCGGAGGCCCAGTACTTC. The V call is TRBV2, the J call TRBJ2-5, with TRBD1 matching 10 bases. Germline loops: CDR1 SNHLY, CDR2 FYNNEI. V shed 7 bases and J 9 bases; nucleotides not matched to a gene: 8. There are 13 residues in the CDR3.

This clone has ten or more counts. The J gene is TRBJ2-4, the V gene TRBV6-2 or TRBV6-3; no clear D. Germline V lookup: CDR1 MNHEY, CDR2 SVGEGT. The V gene lost 7 bases and the J gene lost 6 bases, with 13 bases spanning the gap. The CDR3 contains 13 residues. The CDR3 nucleotides read TGTGCCAGCACCGGCGGCGATATAAACATTCAGTACTTC. Protein: CASTGGDINIQYF.

This clone was seen repeatedly, ten times or more. V usage is TRBV6-1 and J usage is TRBJ2-2; D gene uncertain. Germline assignment: CDR1 MNHNS and CDR2 SASEGT. The CDR3 contains 13 residues. Between the trimmed V and J ends, which lost 8 bases and 0 bases, there was a span of 7 bases. In DNA, the CDR3 is TGTGCCAGCTTGCAGACGAACACCGGGGAGCTGTTTTTT. This sequence encodes CASLQTNTGELFF.

This chain uses TRBV20-1 with TRBJ1-6, with D perhaps matching TRBD1 (5 bases). The CDR3 covers 19 residues. CDR1 is DFQATT and CDR2 is SNEGSKA in the germline V gene (reference sequence). V gave up 5 bases and J gave up 0 bases, with 23 bases separating them. The CDR3 nucleotides read TGCAGTGCTCGTGTCGGGGCCGGGGGGTTTAGCTCCTATAATTCACCCCTCCACTTT. Protein: CSARVGAGGFSSYNSPLHF.

This clone has at least ten counts. This may stem from a read error, because a much larger clone lies one nucleotide away. No conserved phenylalanine or tryptophan is present at the end of the CDR3, so a read error is the likely explanation. V gene TRBV19 combines with J gene TRBJ1-1, with D uncertain. V lost 6 bases, J lost 3 bases, and 5 bases lay in between. CDR3 length equals 11 residues. The germline CDR1 and CDR2 sequences are LNHDA and SQIVND (reference sequence). CDR3 protein: CASRQYTEAFS. DNA of the CDR3: TGTGCCAGTAGACAGTACACTGAAGCTTTCTCT.